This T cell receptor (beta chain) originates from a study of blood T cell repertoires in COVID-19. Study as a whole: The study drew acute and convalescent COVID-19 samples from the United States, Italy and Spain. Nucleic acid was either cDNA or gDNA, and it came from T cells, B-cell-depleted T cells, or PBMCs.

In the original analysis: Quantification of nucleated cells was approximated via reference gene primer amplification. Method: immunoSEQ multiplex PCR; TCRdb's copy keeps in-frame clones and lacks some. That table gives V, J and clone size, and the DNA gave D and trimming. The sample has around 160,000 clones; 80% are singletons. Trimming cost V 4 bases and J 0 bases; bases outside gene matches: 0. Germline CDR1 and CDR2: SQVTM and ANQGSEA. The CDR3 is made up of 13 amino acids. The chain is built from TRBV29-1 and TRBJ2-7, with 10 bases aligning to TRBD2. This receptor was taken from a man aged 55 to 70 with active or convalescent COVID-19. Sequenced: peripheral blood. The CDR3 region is CSVASGSSYEQYF. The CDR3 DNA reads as TGCAGCGTTGCTAGCGGGAGCTCCTACGAGCAGTACTTC.